The next 7 T cell receptor beta chains were all read from a single sample in a study of blood T cells in healthy people across ages. Primed by a sample-barcoded 5' primer and a J-beta primer mix, a second PCR proceeded for 7 to 11 cycles. MiXCR, applied by TCRdb to the 5' RACE reads, yields one record per CDR3 protein. The data show over 600,000 distinct CDR3 sequences, with roughly 20% seen just once and 3.5% to 4% held by the top ten. The source material was blood. These receptors all come from a man aged 70 or older in good health.

The chain employs TRBV2 and TRBJ2-4, with 13 bases lining up with TRBD2. CDR1 and CDR2 (germline): SNHLY, FYNNEI. V lost 0 bases to trimming and J lost 7 bases; unmatched junction nucleotides: 3. There are 16 residues in the CDR3. The CDR3 sequence is CASSEAGTSGMNIQYF. The CDR3 DNA is TGTGCCAGCAGTGAAGCTGGGACTAGCGGGATGAACATTCAGTACTTC.

V and J are TRBV2 and TRBJ1-1, with 7 positions matching TRBD1. The CDR3 has 14 amino acids. Looked up from germline, CDR1 is SNHLY and CDR2 is FYNNEI. Trimming at V came to 7 bases and at J to 1 base, leaving 6 bases not matched to a gene. CDR3 loop: CASTPQGKNTEAFF. The CDR3 DNA reads as TGTGCCAGCACCCCACAGGGGAAGAACACTGAAGCTTTCTTT.

The gene calls are TRBV20-1 and TRBJ2-1, with 9 bases aligning to TRBD1. From germline, CDR1 is DFQATT and CDR2 SNEGSKA (reference sequence). The J segment lost 7 bases and the V segment lost 0 bases, leaving 7 bases of the junction unmatched. The CDR3 consists of 15 residues. The CDR3 sequence is CSARDQGQGRNEQFF. CDR3 bases: TGCAGTGCTAGAGATCAAGGACAGGGGAGAAATGAGCAGTTCTTC.

This clonotype was seen at least ten times. This chain connects TRBV7-8 to TRBJ2-1; D is unresolved. The CDR3 extends over 13 amino acids. The germline V and J ends were trimmed by 2 bases and 2 bases, with 4 bases remaining between them. Germline V gives CDR1 SGHVS, CDR2 FQNEAQ. CDR3: CASSLRPYNEQFF. The CDR3 DNA reads as TGTGCCAGCAGCTTACGGCCCTACAATGAGCAGTTCTTC.

This clonotype was detected ten times or more. The chain uses TRBV4-1 and TRBJ1-1; D not resolved. V lost 0 bases and J lost 5, with 13 bases in between. The V gene's germline CDR1 is MGHRA and CDR2 YSYEKL. The CDR3 runs to 15 residues. In DNA form, the CDR3 reads TGCGCCAGCAGCCAAGACTCTTGGCAATGGACTGAAGCTTTCTTT. Amino acid sequence: CASSQDSWQWTEAFF.

This sequence joins TRBV30 and TRBJ1-1; D is uncertain. Germline CDR1 is GTSNPN and CDR2 is SVGIG (reference sequence). This CDR3 has 13 amino acids. Trimming pared 2 bases from V and 1 base from J, leaving 8 bases between. Here the CDR3 reads CAWSQRGNTEAFF. CDR3 nucleotide sequence: TGTGCCTGGAGTCAGAGAGGGAACACTGAAGCTTTCTTT.

This clonotype has more than one count but fewer than ten. The chain carries TRBV11-2 and TRBJ2-1; 9 nucleotides agree with TRBD2. The CDR3 spans 19 residues. With 0 bases clipped from V and 5 bases from J, the junction kept 14 bases outside the gene matches. CDR1 is SGHAT and CDR2 is FQNNGV in the germline V gene. CDR3 in DNA: TGTGCCAGCAGCTTAGACGGGACTGGCGGGAGGGCCGTCCACAATGAGCAGTTCTTC. Translation gives CASSLDGTGGRAVHNEQFF.